This T cell receptor (beta chain) was documented in a study of response to subunit inactivated influenza vaccine. There are 16 residues in the CDR3. Per the germline V gene, CDR1 is MGHDK and CDR2 is SYGVNS. V lost 8 bases, J lost 2 bases, and 19 bases lay in between. TCRdb re-analysed the RT-PCR reads in MiXCR, keeping a single row per CDR3 protein. The profile shows approximately 500,000 distinct CDR3 sequences, 14% of them singletons. In its sample, this clonotype was seen a few times. Its antigen is not identified. Study-wide findings and caveats: The authors suggested that few new T cells are recruited per seasonal influenza vaccination.

V usage is TRBV25-1 and J usage is TRBJ2-1, with a weak D call TRBD2 (6 bases). This clonotype was obtained from a man aged 50 to 59 who received an inactivated influenza vaccine. This material consisted of PBMCs from blood, taken 11 to 12 days after vaccination. CDR3: CASGLTSGTAYNEQFF. CDR3 bases: TGTGCCAGCGGATTAACCTCCGGGACTGCCTACAATGAGCAGTTCTTC.